This T cell receptor (beta chain) was identified in a study of blood T cells in healthy people across ages. The study's findings and limits: When set beside aged donors, long-lived donors presented more naive CD4+ cells and higher diversity.

This clonotype has a handful of counts. No antigen is known for it. For the second PCR, which ran for about 7 to 11 cycles, a sample-barcoded 5' primer and a J-beta primer mix were used. From the 5' RACE reads, TCRdb called clonotypes with MiXCR, one entry per CDR3 protein. The sample has under 2 million distinct CDR3 sequences, roughly 32% seen once. Per germline, CDR1 SEHNR and CDR2 FQNEAQ (reference sequence). This CDR3 has 15 residues. V was cut by 4 bases and J by 0 bases, with 12 bases left in between. The chain employs TRBV7-9 and TRBJ2-5; D remains unclear. The sample taken for sequencing was blood. The origin of this receptor is a woman in her twenties or thirties in good health. The CDR3 is CASSSPLNDQETQYF. CDR3 bases: TGTGCCAGCAGCTCCCCACTAAACGACCAAGAGACCCAGTACTTC.